This TCR beta chain was sequenced in a study of immune heterogeneity within non-small cell lung tumors. Study information: Classification of the tumors gave a few squamous cell carcinomas, under eleven non-squamous carcinomas and 1 not otherwise specified.

This clonotype qualifies as medium-sized (0.01 to 0.1%). Its specificity is unknown. A first 10-cycle multiplex round used 32 V-gene and 13 J-gene primers on TCR beta CDR3. MiXCR was run by TCRdb on the multiplex PCR reads, yielding one entry per CDR3 protein. The repertoire holds 10,000 or so distinct CDR3 sequences, with around 17% as singletons. The CDR3 extends over 16 amino acids. Deletions cut 2 bases from V and 0 bases from J, with 11 bases between. CDR1 and CDR2 (germline): MNHEY, SVGAGI. Bulk tumor genomic DNA was the template, and each sample received 450 to 750 ng. Several biopsies per primary tumor, spaced far apart, were taken during surgery. Enrolled individuals presented with untreated, newly diagnosed non-small cell lung cancer and received curative surgery. Study donors were patients with a new diagnosis of non-small cell lung cancer who underwent surgery with curative intent. Study conclusions and caveats: There were identical dominant CDR3 beta clonotypes recurring across tumor sites within a patient, together with site-unique high-frequency clones. With an R of 0.3 to 0.35, local T-cell clonality correlated moderately but significantly with local tumor mutational burden.

This TCR came from a man aged 35 to 55 with non-small cell lung cancer. The sequenced sample consisted of lung tumor tissue. J is TRBJ1-5 and V is TRBV6-5, with unresolved D. CDR3 bases: TGTGCCAGCAGTTACGAGCGGCCATATAGCAATCAGCCCCAGCATTTT. Encoded protein: CASSYERPYSNQPQHF.